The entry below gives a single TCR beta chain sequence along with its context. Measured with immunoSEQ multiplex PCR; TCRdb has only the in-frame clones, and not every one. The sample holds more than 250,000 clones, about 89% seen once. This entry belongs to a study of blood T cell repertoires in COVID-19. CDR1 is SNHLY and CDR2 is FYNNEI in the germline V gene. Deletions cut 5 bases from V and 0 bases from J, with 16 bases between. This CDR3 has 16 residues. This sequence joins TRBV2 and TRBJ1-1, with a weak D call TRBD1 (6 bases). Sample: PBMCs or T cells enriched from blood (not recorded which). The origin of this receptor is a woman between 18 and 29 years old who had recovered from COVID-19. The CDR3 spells CASSQPDSNMNTEAFF. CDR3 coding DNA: TGTGCCAGCAGTCAACCGGACAGTAACATGAACACTGAAGCTTTCTTT.